The following is a T cell receptor (beta chain) sequence with its context. It lacks a known antigen. Base quality data are lacking; no much larger clone is found one base away. Genomic DNA was isolated from the sorted cells so that the TCRbeta CDR3 region could be sequenced. The immunoSEQ Assay was used for sequencing of TCRbeta CDR3 regions. Entries here come from immuneACCESS through TCRdb and include only in-frame sequences with V and J called. Some clones fail to appear in such tables; in the studies checked, an unresolved V gene covers under half of the shortfall, and the cause of the remainder is unknown. The sample table contains 60,000 to 70,000 clones; only one count was recorded for 70% to 85% of them. Around 1.7% of the sample rests with the top ten. The germline V gene sets CDR1 to SGHTA and CDR2 to FQGNSA. The CDR3 measures 13 amino acids from cysteine to phenylalanine. The retained sequence is limited to the CDR3, 39 bases, with the frame set at the first base. Relative to germline, V is 3 bases shorter and J is 1 base shorter, with 6 bases between their ends.

This sample was included in a study of OX40 agonist ivuxolimab in advanced cancers. Regarding the research as a whole: Ivuxolimab, which targeted the costimulatory receptor OX40 (CD134), was an agonistic, fully human IgG2 monoclonal antibody. In the dose-escalation cohort, approximately 82% of patients were male, and the mean age was approximately 60 years with a range of about 23 to 79. Peripheral TCRbeta sequencing was intended to test whether TCR sequence diversity was altered and clonal T-cell expansion was caused by ivuxolimab. The paper covers the monotherapy dose-escalation part of the phase I ivuxolimab trial, which included N ≈ 50 patients. Of the 50 to 55 dose-escalation patients, hepatocellular carcinoma was present in 19, melanoma in approximately 15, renal cell carcinoma in 9 and head and neck cancer in 9. Intravenous ivuxolimab was administered to patients every 2 weeks at six dose levels: 0.01, 0.1, 0.3, 1.5, 3 and 10 mg/kg. Patients were allowed to have had prior anti-PD-1, anti-PD-L1 or anti-CTLA-4 therapy, and more than 30% of the dose-escalation patients had previously received checkpoint inhibitors. Partial responses occurred in three dose-escalation patients, of whom one had hepatocellular carcinoma and two had cutaneous melanoma.

Study-wide findings and limitations: After ivuxolimab, expanded clones were on average more numerous among CD8+ T cells than among CD4+ T cells. Which antigens the clonally expanded peripheral T cells were specific for was not determined. At doses of 0.1 to 3.0 mg/kg, clonal expansion of both CD4+ and CD8+ blood T cells was observed from baseline to week 6. Low levels of normalized T-cell clonal expansion were also shown by some nonresponding patients. In the 0.1-3.0 mg/kg groups, partial responders had among the lowest normalized peripheral clonal expansion, particularly in CD8+ T cells.

The trial excluded patients who had a history of autoimmune disease or who were on systemic immunosuppression. In every dose cohort, peripheral blood was drawn for TCR sequencing at baseline, cycle 4 day 1, and cycle 7 day 1. The samples were drawn from a first-in-human, open-label, multicenter phase I dose-escalation trial of ivuxolimab. Adults with locally advanced or metastatic melanoma, renal cell carcinoma, hepatocellular carcinoma or head and neck squamous cell carcinoma were enrolled in the trial. Before TCR sequencing, CD4+ and CD8+ T cells were separately sorted from peripheral blood. This clonotype was sampled from an adult with an advanced solid tumor such as melanoma, head and neck, liver or kidney cancer. The sequenced sample was CD4+ or CD8+ T cells sorted from blood, obtained in a trial of the OX40 agonist ivuxolimab. The rearrangement joined TRBV7-2 to TRBJ2-5; TRBD2 is a weak D gene call, 5 bases matching. The DNA is as follows: TGTGCCAGCAGCTTTGAGGGCCAAGAGACCCAGTACTTC. It encodes CASSFEGQETQYF.